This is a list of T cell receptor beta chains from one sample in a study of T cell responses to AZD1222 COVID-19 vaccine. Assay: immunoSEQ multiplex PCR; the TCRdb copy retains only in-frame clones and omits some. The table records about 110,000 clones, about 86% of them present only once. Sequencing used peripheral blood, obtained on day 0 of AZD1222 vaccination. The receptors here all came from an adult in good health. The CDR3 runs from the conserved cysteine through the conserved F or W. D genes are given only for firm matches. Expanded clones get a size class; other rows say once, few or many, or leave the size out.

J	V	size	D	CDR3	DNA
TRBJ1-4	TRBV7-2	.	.	CASSLGSVANEKLFF	TGTGCCAGCAGCTTAGGTTCCGTTGCTAATGAAAAACTGTTTTTT
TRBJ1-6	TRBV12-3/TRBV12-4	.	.	CATLRGGNSPLHF	TGTGCCACCTTGAGAGGGGGGAATTCACCCCTCCACTTT
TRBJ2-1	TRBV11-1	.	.	CASSLGQLYNEQFF	TGTGCCAGCAGCTTAGGACAGCTTTACAATGAGCAGTTCTTC
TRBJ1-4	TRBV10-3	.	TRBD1	CAIAPGTGVNEKLFF	TGTGCCATCGCCCCTGGGACAGGGGTTAATGAAAAACTGTTTTTT
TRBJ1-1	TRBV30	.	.	CAWSGRDRTNTEAFF	TGTGCCTGGAGTGGAAGGGACCGGACGAACACTGAAGCTTTCTTT
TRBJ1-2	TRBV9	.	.	CASSVGINYGYTF	TGTGCCAGCAGCGTCGGTATTAACTATGGCTACACCTTC
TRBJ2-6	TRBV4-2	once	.	CASSQEIPSGANVLTF	TGTGCCAGCAGCCAAGAGATCCCCTCTGGGGCCAACGTCCTGACTTTC
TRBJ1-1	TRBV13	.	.	CASSRNLGRLNTEAFF	TGTGCCAGCAGCCGAAACCTAGGACGGCTGAACACTGAAGCTTTCTTT
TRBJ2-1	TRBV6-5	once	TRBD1	CASRGTGSGYNEQFF	TGTGCCAGCAGAGGGACAGGGTCCGGTTACAATGAGCAGTTCTTC
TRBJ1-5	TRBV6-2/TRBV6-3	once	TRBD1	CASSDRETQPQHF	TGTGCCAGCAGTGACAGGGAGACTCAGCCCCAGCATTTT
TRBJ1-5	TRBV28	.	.	CASSSDGVRKPQHF	TGTGCCAGCAGTTCCGACGGGGTAAGGAAGCCCCAGCATTTT
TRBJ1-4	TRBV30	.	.	CAWSLTHGEKLFF	TGTGCCTGGAGTTTGACCCATGGGGAAAAACTGTTTTTT
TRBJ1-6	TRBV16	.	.	CASSQSAPPLHF	TGTGCCAGCAGCCAATCAGCTCCACCCCTCCACTTT
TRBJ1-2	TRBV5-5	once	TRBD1	CASSLFPGQGSNYGYTF	TGTGCCAGCAGCTTGTTCCCGGGACAGGGGTCGAACTATGGCTACACCTTC
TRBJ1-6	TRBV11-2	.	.	CASSSNIHSPLHF	TGTGCCAGCAGCTCCAATATACATTCACCCCTCCACTTT
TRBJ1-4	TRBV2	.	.	CASSDFRKNEKLFF	TGTGCCAGCAGTGATTTTCGGAAAAATGAAAAACTGTTTTTT
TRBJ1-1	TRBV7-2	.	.	CASRQGGGNTEAFF	TGTGCCAGCAGGCAAGGGGGGGGGAACACTGAAGCTTTCTTT
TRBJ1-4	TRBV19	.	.	CASSLRSGATNEKLFF	TGTGCCAGTAGTTTAAGGTCTGGTGCAACTAATGAAAAACTGTTTTTT
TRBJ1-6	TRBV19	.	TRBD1	CASSTTGGRSPLHF	TGTGCCAGTAGTACGACAGGGGGCAGGTCACCCCTCCACTTT
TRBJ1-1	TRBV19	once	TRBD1	CASIGGQGVTMNTEAFF	TGTGCCAGTATTGGGGGACAGGGTGTTACCATGAACACTGAAGCTTTCTTT
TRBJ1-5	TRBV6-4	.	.	CASRQGGTYSNQPQHF	TGTGCCAGCAGACAAGGGGGTACCTATAGCAATCAGCCCCAGCATTTT
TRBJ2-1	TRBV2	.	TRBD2	CASRGTSGVNEQFF	TGTGCCAGCAGGGGGACTAGCGGGGTCAATGAGCAGTTCTTC
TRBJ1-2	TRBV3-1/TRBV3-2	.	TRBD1	CASSQRGDRWGYTF	TGTGCCAGCAGCCAAAGGGGGGACAGGTGGGGCTACACCTTC
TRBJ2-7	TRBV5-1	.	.	CASSLTGGSREQYF	TGCGCCAGCAGCTTGACGGGTGGTAGTCGTGAGCAGTACTTC
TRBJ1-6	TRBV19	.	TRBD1	CASSTTGGNSPPHF	TGTGCCAGTTCCACTACAGGGGGCAATTCACCCCCCCACTTT
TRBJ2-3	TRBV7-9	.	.	CASSLRGISFSTDTQYF	TGTGCCAGCAGCTTACGGGGTATCAGCTTTAGCACAGATACGCAGTATTTT
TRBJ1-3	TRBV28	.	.	CASQDSSGNTIYF	TGTGCCAGCCAAGACAGCTCTGGAAACACCATATATTTT
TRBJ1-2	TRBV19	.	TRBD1	CASRLDRGGGYTF	TGTGCCAGTAGGTTGGACAGGGGAGGTGGCTACACCTTC
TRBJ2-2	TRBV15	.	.	CATSRGSGVTNGELFF	TGTGCCACCAGCAGAGGGAGTGGGGTTACGAACGGGGAGCTGTTTTTT
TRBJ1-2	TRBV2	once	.	CASTRGVLDYGYTF	TGTGCCAGCACCCGAGGAGTCTTGGACTATGGCTACACCTTC
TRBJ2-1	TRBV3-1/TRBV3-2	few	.	CASSQDTYNEQFF	TGTGCCAGCAGCCAAGACACCTACAATGAGCAGTTCTTC
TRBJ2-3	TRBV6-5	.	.	CVAEGAETDTQYF	TGTGTCGCCGAAGGGGCGGAAACAGATACGCAGTATTTT
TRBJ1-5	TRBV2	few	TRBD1	CASTETNRGWRNQPQHF	TGTGCCAGCACCGAAACTAACAGGGGATGGAGGAATCAGCCCCAGCATTTT
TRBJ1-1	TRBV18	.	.	CASSFSPGASGEAFF	TGTGCCAGCTCGTTTTCTCCGGGGGCGAGTGGTGAAGCTTTCTTT
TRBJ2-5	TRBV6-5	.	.	CASSPQQETQYF	TGTGCCAGCAGTCCCCAGCAAGAGACCCAGTACTTC
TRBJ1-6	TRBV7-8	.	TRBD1	CASSSTGGRGSPLHF	TGTGCCAGCAGCTCTACAGGGGGCAGGGGTTCACCCCTCCACTTT
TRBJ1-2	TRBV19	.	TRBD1	CASSPGQGSGYTF	TGTGCCAGTAGCCCGGGACAGGGAAGCGGCTACACCTTC
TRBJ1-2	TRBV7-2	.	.	CASSLAALAAVYGYTF	TGTGCCAGCAGCTTAGCGGCGTTGGCGGCAGTCTATGGCTACACCTTC
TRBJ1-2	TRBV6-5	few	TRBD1	CASSYSGQGNYGYTF	TGTGCCAGCAGTTACTCGGGACAGGGGAACTATGGCTACACCTTC
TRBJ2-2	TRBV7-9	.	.	CASSLSTLGTGELFF	TGTGCCAGCAGCCTGAGCACTCTGGGCACCGGGGAGCTGTTTTTT
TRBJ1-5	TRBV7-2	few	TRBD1	CASSWTGDSNQPQHF	TGTGCCAGCAGTTGGACAGGAGATAGCAATCAGCCCCAGCATTTT
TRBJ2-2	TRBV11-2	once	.	CASSLKGANTGELFF	TGTGCCAGCAGCTTGAAAGGGGCGAACACCGGGGAGCTGTTTTTT